This entry lists 21 T cell receptor beta chains sequenced from one sample in a study of blood T cell repertoires in COVID-19. Assay used: immunoSEQ multiplex PCR; TCRdb lists only in-frame clones, some missing. Here the sample spans about 42,000 clones, 89% being singletons. The sequenced sample was peripheral blood. The receptor source for this set is a human donor in a cohort sampled during active COVID-19.

This sequence joins TRBV19 and TRBJ2-6, with 8 bases lining up with TRBD1. The CDR3 extends over 16 amino acids. Trimming at V came to 9 bases and at J to 0 bases, leaving 7 bases not matched to a gene. Per the germline V gene, CDR1 is LNHDA and CDR2 is SQIVND (reference sequence). This CDR3 reads CASRTGRSSGANVLTF. The CDR3 nucleotides are TGTGCCAGCCGGACAGGGCGGTCCTCTGGGGCCAACGTCCTGACTTTC.

This sequence joins TRBV20-1 and TRBJ1-2; 7 nucleotides align to TRBD1. Per the germline V gene, CDR1 is DFQATT and CDR2 is SNEGSKA (reference sequence). V trimming: 5 bases; J trimming: 4 bases; junction bases outside the gene matches: 1. The CDR3 has 11 amino acids. CDR3 in amino acids: CSADRVYGYTF. In DNA, the CDR3 is TGCAGTGCTGACAGGGTCTATGGCTACACCTTC.

The rearrangement joins TRBV18 to TRBJ2-7, with 8 bases lining up with TRBD1. V lost 5 bases and J lost 5; bases outside the gene matches: 8. This CDR3 has 14 amino acids. CDR1 and CDR2 (germline): KGHSH, LQKENI. CDR3 loop: CASSRRGQGDEQYF. The CDR3 region has the DNA TGTGCCAGCTCAAGAAGAGGACAGGGAGACGAGCAGTACTTC.

This chain connects TRBV6-1 to TRBJ1-5, with 10 nucleotides matching TRBD1. Germline loops: CDR1 MNHNS, CDR2 SASEGT. This CDR3 comprises 17 residues. Trimming cost V 2 bases and J 4 bases; bases outside gene matches: 8. As DNA, the CDR3 is TGTGCCAGCAGTGAATCCCCCGGGACAGGGGTAAATCAGCCCCAGCATTTT. Protein product: CASSESPGTGVNQPQHF.

The genes are TRBV29-1 and TRBJ1-1; D might be TRBD1 (5 bases). From germline, CDR1 is SQVTM and CDR2 ANQGSEA. The V and J ends lost 6 bases and 8 bases respectively, with 13 bases between them. The CDR3 length is 11 residues. The CDR3 protein is CSVGRGTEAFF. CDR3 coding DNA: TGCAGCGTCGGTCGGGGGACCGAAGCTTTCTTT.

This clone came up a few times. The chain recombines TRBV3-1 (or the pseudogene TRBV3-2) with TRBJ1-1; the D gene is possibly TRBD1 (5 bases). V was trimmed by 0 bases and J by 1 base, leaving 12 bases between them. CDR1 LGHDT and CDR2 YNNKEL come from the germline V gene (reference sequence). The CDR3 consists of 16 residues. CDR3 sequence: CASSQDPPGGNTEAFF. The CDR3 DNA reads TGTGCCAGCAGCCAAGACCCCCCGGGGGGGAACACTGAAGCTTTCTTT.

The V gene is TRBV11-2, the J gene TRBJ1-5; D perhaps matches TRBD1 (5 bases). The V gene lost 5 bases and the J gene lost 4 bases, with 21 bases spanning the gap. Germline loops: CDR1 SGHAT, CDR2 FQNNGV. This CDR3 has 17 residues. The CDR3 bases are TGTGCCAGCAGCCCCTCCAGATGGGGGGAGTATAATCAGCCCCAGCATTTT. Translated: CASSPSRWGEYNQPQHF.

The chain is built from TRBV6-1 and TRBJ1-1; unclear D gene. The CDR3 sequence is 14 residues long. The V gene lost 3 bases and the J gene lost 2 bases, with 10 bases spanning the gap. Germline V gene data show CDR1 as MNHNS and CDR2 as SASEGT. CDR3 nucleotides: TGTGCCAGCAGTGACACAGCCTCTAACACTGAAGCTTTCTTT. It is translated as CASSDTASNTEAFF.

The chain recombines TRBV5-1 with TRBJ1-6, with D uncertain. The CDR3 runs 16 residues. Germline V gives CDR1 SGHRS, CDR2 YFSETQ. The ends were cut back, 3 bases at V and 2 bases at J, with 12 bases in the middle. CDR3 protein: CASSSGGVPYNSPLHF. The CDR3 coding sequence is TGCGCCAGCAGCTCCGGTGGAGTCCCCTATAATTCACCCCTCCACTTT.

The V and J genes are TRBV4-1 and TRBJ1-5; D gene ambiguous. With 0 bases removed from V and 4 bases from J, the gap between germline ends came to 7 bases. CDR3 length: 14 amino acids. CDR1 and CDR2 (germline): MGHRA, YSYEKL. The CDR3 region is CASSQDPGNQPQHF. The CDR3 nucleotides are TGCGCCAGCAGCCAAGATCCCGGGAATCAGCCCCAGCATTTT.

The chain links TRBV2 to TRBJ1-1; no firm D call. The V gene lost 7 bases and the J gene lost 1 base, with 7 bases spanning the gap. The CDR3 covers 12 residues. CDR1 and CDR2 (germline): SNHLY, FYNNEI. This chain's CDR3 is CASKSRNTEAFF. The CDR3 nucleotides read TGTGCCAGCAAGTCGAGGAACACTGAAGCTTTCTTT.

As concerns this clone: One end of the junction does not line up with germline, which may come from a read error. The chain has TRBV19 and TRBJ1-5, with a weak D call TRBD1 (5 bases). The germline V gene has CDR1 LNHDA and CDR2 SQIVND (reference sequence). The CDR3 covers 10 residues. CDR3 in amino acids: CGSGDQPQHF. Here the CDR3 DNA reads TGCGGATCGGGGGATCAGCCCCAGCATTTT.

V usage is TRBV11-2 and J usage is TRBJ1-1; D is unresolved. CDR1 is SGHAT, CDR2 FQNNGV, per germline. V was cut by 6 bases and J by 1 base, with 9 bases left in between. The CDR3 spans 13 residues. The CDR3 DNA is TGTGCCAGCAGTACGACTGAGAACACTGAAGCTTTCTTT. Amino acid sequence: CASSTTENTEAFF.

This clone was counted once. The chain is built from TRBV18 and TRBJ2-7; 9 bases are shared with TRBD1. This CDR3 has 15 residues. Trimming at V came to 3 bases and at J to 5 bases, leaving 8 bases not matched to a gene. Germline V gene sequence: CDR1 KGHSH, CDR2 LQKENI. CDR3 loop: CASSPPDRGRDEQYF. Here the CDR3 DNA reads TGTGCCAGCTCACCGCCCGACAGGGGGAGGGACGAGCAGTACTTC.

V is TRBV23-1 and J is TRBJ2-7; tentative D call: TRBD2 (5 bases). TRBV23-1 is treated as an ORF (open reading frame) with a function not yet certain. The germline V and J ends were trimmed by 3 bases and 5 bases, with 17 bases remaining between them. This CDR3 spans 15 amino acids. The CDR3 bases are TGCGCCAGCAGTCACCTCGATAGGCGGGTCAACGAGCAGTACTTC. As protein: CASSHLDRRVNEQYF.

Details on this clone: One junction end does not reproduce the germline sequence, and a read error may be involved. The V call is TRBV7-2, the J call TRBJ1-2; weak D call: TRBD1 (5 bases). This CDR3 has 14 amino acids. Germline V gene lookup returns CDR1 SGHTA and CDR2 FQGNSA. In nucleotides, the CDR3 is TGTGCCAGCAGCTTAGCGCATTCGTGGGGCAGGGTAGCCTTC. It is translated as CASSLAHSWGRVAF.

The chain carries TRBV20-1 and TRBJ1-1; D is unresolved. Germline V gene data show CDR1 as DFQATT and CDR2 as SNEGSKA (reference sequence). This CDR3 comprises 10 residues. V lost 2 bases and J 5 bases, leaving 3 bases between the germline ends. CDR3 in DNA: TGCAGTGCTAGACGGACTGAAGCTTTCTTT. This translates into CSARRTEAFF.

This chain joins TRBV6-1 and TRBJ2-3; TRBD2 is a possible D gene (7 bases). The germline V gene encodes CDR1 MNHNS and CDR2 SASEGT. V gave up 3 bases and J gave up 2 bases, with 9 bases separating them. CDR3 length equals 14 residues. CDR3 protein: CASSEGGHTDTQYF. The CDR3 DNA reads TGTGCCAGCAGTGAGGGGGGGCACACAGATACGCAGTATTTT.

V is TRBV7-2 and J is TRBJ1-6; D might be TRBD1 (5 bases). Trimming shortened V by 1 base and J by 2 bases, and 9 bases separated the two germline ends. CDR1 is SGHTA and CDR2 is FQGNSA in the germline V gene. The CDR3 sequence is 16 residues long. The CDR3, as DNA: TGTGCCAGCAGCTTAGGCGCAGGGACCTATAATTCACCCCTCCACTTT. Encoded protein: CASSLGAGTYNSPLHF.

The chain joins TRBV2 to TRBJ1-6; TRBD1 matches 9 bases. The CDR3 covers 16 residues. After removal of 5 bases from V and 6 bases from J, the junction contained 8 bases not matched to a gene. Germline loops: CDR1 SNHLY, CDR2 FYNNEI. CDR3 loop: CASSIPGQGLNSPLHF. CDR3 nucleotide sequence: TGTGCCAGCAGTATCCCGGGACAGGGCCTTAATTCACCCCTCCACTTT.

The V gene is TRBV2, the J gene TRBJ1-2; D ambiguous. The CDR3 has 12 residues. The V gene's germline CDR1 is SNHLY and CDR2 FYNNEI. V lost 4 bases and J lost 7, with 10 bases in between. The DNA of the CDR3 is TGTGCCAGCAGTGGGGCAGGTGGTGGCTACACCTTC. Translation: CASSGAGGGYTF.